The sample holds one count of the clone carrying this T cell receptor beta chain. The antigen remains unidentified. These data come from a study of T cell responses to AZD1222 COVID-19 vaccine. Study context: Analyses pooled second doses at about 4 or about 12 weeks. Overall study findings and caveats: With two AZD1222 doses given, Spike-specific TCR breadth and depth both rose. The study identified only six AZD1222 recipients as seropositive at baseline.

The CDR3 is 14 amino acids. Germline lookup yields CDR1 SGHDN and CDR2 FVKESK. Trimming at V came to 2 bases and at J to 7 bases, leaving 2 bases not matched to a gene. Produced via immunoSEQ multiplex PCR; TCRdb's table is partial and in-frame only. The sample contains about 110,000 clones, 88% of which appear only once. V and J are TRBV14 and TRBJ2-1; 10 bases line up with TRBD2. Sequencing was performed on peripheral blood, taken on day 0 of AZD1222 vaccination. The clonotype comes from an adult in good health. The CDR3 DNA sequence: TGTGCCAGCAGCCAAAGCGGGGGGGTGAATGAGCAGTTCTTC. This translates into CASSQSGGVNEQFF.